One TCR beta chain is described in this entry. The target antigen is unknown. Trimming pared 5 bases from V and 4 bases from J, leaving 24 bases between. This CDR3 is built from 17 residues. Germline V gene data show CDR1 as SGHAT and CDR2 as FQNNGV. The PCR ran on 60 Vbeta and 13 Jbeta primers. Authors' analysis steps: The count from a later analysis was roughly 80 million unique TCR beta chains, 9 million to 12 million of them shared. Sequencing was performed with immunoSEQ multiplex PCR; in TCRdb, only in-frame clones are kept and a portion is missing. The V and J calls and the clone size are those of that table, but D and trimming were determined from the DNA. This table has approximately 77,000 clones, 60% to 80% appearing once. The data were taken from a study of cytomegalovirus exposure and HLA in healthy donors. For the study at large: Earlier sequencing of 150 million to 200 million T cells yielded roughly 100 million unique TCR beta sequences. Study conclusions and caveats: Trimming of TCR beta V- and J-genes showed a link, identified in a later analysis, to a missense DCLRE1C variant.

This clonotype originated in a woman in her 40s in good health and CMV-seronegative. The genes are TRBV11-2 and TRBJ2-7, with D possibly TRBD2 on 5 matching bases. What was sequenced was PBMCs. DNA of the CDR3: TGTGCCAGCAGCCTTGTAGGGAGACTACCTGGGGATTACGAGCAGTACTTC. Translation gives CASSLVGRLPGDYEQYF.